This T cell receptor (beta chain) comes out of a study of Graves' ophthalmopathy and Graves' hyperthyroidism. Amplified TCR beta CDR3 regions were obtained using RNA transcripts as template. HTBI primers served in a first-round RT-PCR, which a second-round multiplex PCR followed. TCRdb ran MiXCR on the multiplex PCR reads and lists one entry per CDR3 protein. Of fewer than 400,000 distinct CDR3 sequences in the sample, 15% to 20% were seen once. Many counts were recorded for this clonotype. One end of the junction fails to match germline, which may point to a read error. This CDR3 is built from 16 residues. In germline, CDR1 is SGHRS, CDR2 YFSETQ.

The sample taken for sequencing was peripheral blood. This clonotype originated in a woman aged 18-30 years with Graves' ophthalmopathy. This chain uses TRBV5-1 with TRBJ1-1; D call uncertain. The CDR3 nucleotides are TGCGCCAGCAGCCCGCCGGCACGGAGCCCGAACACTGGAGCTTTCTTT. This codes for CASSPPARSPNTGAFF.